Each of the 5 T cell receptor beta chains below was sequenced from the same sample in a study of T cells after yellow fever vaccination. MiXCR, run by TCRdb on the 5' RACE reads, gives a single entry per CDR3 protein. The sample carries around 610,000 distinct CDR3 sequences, about 14% recorded once. The sample was PBMCs, taken on the day of the yellow fever booster vaccination. The receptors were sampled from a man younger than 40 who received the YFV17D yellow fever vaccine.

V and J are TRBV7-2 and TRBJ2-7; D possibly corresponds to TRBD2 (5 bases). CDR3 length: 14 residues. Trimming cost V 2 bases and J 5 bases, with 13 bases left between them. Germline-derived CDR1 and CDR2 are SGHTA and FQGNSA. The CDR3 bases are TGTGCCAGCAGCTTATGGAGGAACGGGGACGAGCAGTACTTC. Its protein product is CASSLWRNGDEQYF. The variable domain in full, with the rest retrieved from reference TRBV7-2 and TRBJ2-7, is GAGVSQSPSNKVTEKGKDVELRCDPISGHTALYWYRQSLGQGLEFLIYFQGNSAPDKSGLPSDRFSAERTGGSVSTLTIQRTQQEDSAVYLCASSLWRNGDEQYFGPGTRLTVT.

In its sample, this clonotype was seen a few times. V and J are TRBV7-9 and TRBJ2-3; a possible D gene is TRBD2 (6 bases). This CDR3 region has 17 residues. Trimming took 4 bases from V and 1 from J, leaving 18 bases between them. The germline V gene encodes CDR1 SEHNR and CDR2 FQNEAQ (reference sequence). CDR3 region: CASSSIRSGLRTDTQYF. Written as DNA, the CDR3 is TGTGCCAGCAGCTCCATAAGGTCGGGACTTCGCACAGATACGCAGTATTTT.

This clonotype has more than one count but fewer than ten. The chain employs TRBV7-9 and TRBJ1-5; weak D call: TRBD1 (6 bases). From germline, CDR1 is SEHNR and CDR2 FQNEAQ (reference sequence). V lost 5 bases, J lost 0 bases, and 17 bases lay in between. The CDR3 is made up of 17 amino acids. In DNA, the CDR3 is TGTGCCAGCAGCCCCTTATCGACAGGCAATAGCAATCAGCCCCAGCATTTT. Its translation is CASSPLSTGNSNQPQHF.

This clonotype was detected only a few times. The V call is TRBV20-1, the J call TRBJ1-6; 8 bases line up with TRBD1. Germline values: CDR1 DFQATT, CDR2 SNEGSKA (reference sequence). The V segment lost 6 bases and the J segment 16 bases; nucleotides outside the gene matches: 14. CDR3 length: 13 amino acids. For the CDR3, the DNA is TGCAGTGCGGCCGGGACAGGCCAGTTACTTCTCCACTTT. It is translated as CSAAGTGQLLLHF.

This clonotype was seen a few times. J is TRBJ2-1 and V is TRBV9; D not resolved. V lost 2 bases, J lost 5 bases, and 14 bases lay in between. The CDR3 loop spans 15 amino acids. Per germline, CDR1 SGDLS and CDR2 YYNGEE. CDR3 residues: CASSVSLAGNNEQFF. The CDR3 DNA is TGTGCCAGCAGCGTTTCCCTGGCAGGTAACAATGAGCAGTTCTTC.